A single sample is the source of the 17 T cell receptor beta chains below, sequenced in a study of beta chain features in type 1 diabetes. Sequencing targeted expressed TCRB transcripts, as all isolated RNA had been reverse transcribed. Using immunoSEQ multiplex PCR, the repertoire was profiled, and TCRdb retains in-frame clones only, with some absent. The table has 120,000 to 150,000 clones, roughly 10% seen once. The sequencing sample was made of naive CD4+ T cells from blood. The receptors stem from a young man in good health.

CDR3 nucleotide sequence: TGTGCCAGCAGCGCAAGCACAGGGGATGGTGAAAAACTGTTTTTT. Translating it yields CASSASTGDGEKLFF. The genes are TRBV7-9 and TRBJ1-4; 7 nucleotides match TRBD1. Germline CDR1 SEHNR, CDR2 FQNEAQ (reference sequence). Trimming at V came to 5 bases and at J to 7 bases, leaving 10 bases not matched to a gene. The CDR3 spans 15 residues.

This chain connects TRBV7-9 to TRBJ2-3; 9 nucleotides align to TRBD2. V gave up 0 bases and J gave up 1 base; unmatched junction bases: 5. This CDR3 comprises 17 residues. Germline V lookup: CDR1 SEHNR, CDR2 FQNEAQ (reference sequence). The CDR3 loop is CASSLALSGGGTDTQYF. The CDR3 DNA sequence: TGTGCCAGCAGCTTAGCGCTTAGCGGGGGAGGCACAGATACGCAGTATTTT.

The J gene is TRBJ1-2, the V gene TRBV27, with 9 nucleotides matching TRBD1. The CDR3 spans 14 residues. The V segment lost 6 bases and the J segment 6 bases; nucleotides outside the gene matches: 8. CDR1 is MNHEY, CDR2 SMNVEV, per germline (reference sequence). CDR3 coding DNA: TGTGCCAGCAGGAGCTCCGGGACAGGGCATGGCTACACCTTC. It translates to CASRSSGTGHGYTF.

This clone has just a few counts. In nucleotides, the CDR3 is TGTGCCACCAGCAGAGATGTCCAGGACATTCAGTACTTC. Its protein is CATSRDVQDIQYF. The V call is TRBV15, the J call TRBJ2-4, with unresolved D. There are 13 residues in the CDR3. V was pared by 0 bases and J by 8 bases, with 8 bases between. Germline CDR1 is LNHNV and CDR2 is YYDKDF (reference sequence).

The chain uses TRBV9 and TRBJ2-6; D perhaps matches TRBD1 (6 bases). The germline CDR1 and CDR2 sequences are SGDLS and YYNGEE. Trimming pared 0 bases from V and 0 bases from J, leaving 13 bases between. The CDR3 runs to 18 residues. CDR3 nucleotides: TGTGCCAGCAGCGTAGGAACTACAGGGACCTCTGGGGCCAACGTCCTGACTTTC. Protein product: CASSVGTTGTSGANVLTF.

The chain is built from TRBV7-8 and TRBJ1-4; 7 bases align to TRBD1. This CDR3 has 13 residues. V lost 5 bases and J lost 10; bases outside the gene matches: 7. CDR1 and CDR2 (germline): SGHVS, FQNEAQ. CDR3 sequence (DNA): TGTGCCAGCAGCGCCCGACAGGGAGGAAAACTGTTTTTT. Its protein is CASSARQGGKLFF.

This clone has at least ten counts. The rearrangement joins TRBV29-1 to TRBJ2-5, with 7 bases that match TRBD2. The CDR3 is 13 amino acids. Germline V gene data show CDR1 as SQVTM and CDR2 as ANQGSEA. The J segment lost 3 bases and the V segment lost 4 bases, leaving 5 bases of the junction unmatched. The CDR3 DNA follows: TGCAGCGTTGGGGGAGGGTTGGAAGAGACCCAGTACTTC. Translated: CSVGGGLEETQYF.

This chain joins TRBV5-5 and TRBJ2-2; perhaps TRBD1 as D (5 bases). Deletions cut 0 bases from V and 8 bases from J, with 14 bases between. The germline V gene encodes CDR1 SGHKS and CDR2 YYEKEE (reference sequence). This CDR3 spans 15 amino acids. The DNA for the CDR3 is TGTGCCAGCAGCTTGGCCCGACAGATCCTGGGGGAGCTGTTTTTT. Translation: CASSLARQILGELFF.

J is TRBJ1-1 and V is TRBV9; a weak D match, TRBD1 (6 bases). Trimming shortened V by 4 bases and J by 5 bases, and 24 bases separated the two germline ends. Germline CDR1 SGDLS, CDR2 YYNGEE. The length of the CDR3 is 17 residues. The DNA for the CDR3 is TGTGCCAGCAGCCCCCGAAGGTCAGGGGAAATGGGGACTGAAGCTTTCTTT. Encoded protein: CASSPRRSGEMGTEAFF.

The chain has TRBV7-9 and TRBJ1-2; the match to TRBD1 covers 8 bases. Trimming at V came to 4 bases and at J to 13 bases, leaving 8 bases not matched to a gene. The length of the CDR3 is 12 residues. Germline loops: CDR1 SEHNR, CDR2 FQNEAQ (reference sequence). The DNA for the CDR3 is TGTGCCAGCAGCTCAACGGACAGGGTCGCCACCTTC. Translated, it gives CASSSTDRVATF.

This clone was picked up a small number of times. This sequence joins TRBV7-2 and TRBJ2-5; 9 positions match TRBD2. The CDR3 is 16 residues long. CDR1 and CDR2 (germline): SGHTA, FQGNSA. Trimming removed 5 bases from V and 5 bases from J; junction bases left unmatched: 12. The CDR3 is CASSPSGRGGRETQYF. The CDR3 DNA follows: TGTGCCAGCAGCCCGTCGGGGCGGGGGGGGAGGGAGACCCAGTACTTC.

This clone was observed a few times. The chain links TRBV19 to TRBJ2-3; TRBD1 aligns across 7 bases. Trimming cost V 6 bases and J 9 bases; bases outside gene matches: 9. The germline CDR1 and CDR2 sequences are LNHDA and SQIVND (reference sequence). The CDR3 is 13 amino acids. The CDR3 DNA follows: TGTGCCAGTAGGGAGACCCGGGACAGAACGCAGTATTTT. Protein sequence: CASRETRDRTQYF.

This clone was recorded a few times. The sample holds other DNA sequences that translate to the same CDR3. The rearrangement links TRBV5-1 to TRBJ2-3, with D maybe TRBD2 (6 bases). Trimming left V 0 bases short and J 6 bases short, with 11 bases between. Germline-derived CDR1 and CDR2 are SGHRS and YFSETQ. The CDR3 covers 14 residues. The CDR3 nucleotides read TGCGCCAGCAGCTTGGGGCAGGGAGGCGATACGCAGTATTTT. Its protein product is CASSLGQGGDTQYF. Full variable domain (rest looked up from reference TRBV5-1 and TRBJ2-3): KAGVTQTPRYLIKTRGQQVTLSCSPISGHRSVSWYQQTPGQGLQFLFEYFSETQRNKGNFPGRFSGRQFSNSRSEMNVSTLELGDSALYLCASSLGQGGDTQYFGPGTRLTVL.

There are a few counts of this clone. CDR3 DNA: TGTGCCAGCAGCCTCCCGCTAGGCCCCCAGGAGACCCAGTACTTC. The encoded protein is CASSLPLGPQETQYF. V and J are TRBV7-2 and TRBJ2-5; no firm D call. CDR3 length equals 15 residues. Trimming took 5 bases from V and 5 from J, leaving 18 bases between them. Per the germline V gene, CDR1 is SGHTA and CDR2 is FQGNSA.

The table lists this clone with a few counts. The chain combines TRBV28 with TRBJ1-3; 7 nucleotides match TRBD1. Germline V gene lookup returns CDR1 MDHEN and CDR2 SYDVKM. CDR3 length: 14 amino acids. With V trimmed by 5 bases and J by 10 bases, 11 bases remained unmatched. As DNA, the CDR3 is TGTGCCAGCAGTCTGACAGGGCGTACTCGGACCATATATTTT. Residues: CASSLTGRTRTIYF.

This clone came up a few times. The chain links TRBV18 to TRBJ2-5; 14 nucleotides align to TRBD2. CDR1 is KGHSH, CDR2 LQKENI, per germline. CDR3 length: 14 residues. The J segment lost 4 bases and the V segment lost 6 bases, leaving 1 base of the junction unmatched. CDR3 sequence: CASSGTSGGETQYF. The CDR3 DNA follows: TGTGCCAGCTCCGGGACTAGCGGGGGAGAGACCCAGTACTTC.

This clone was detected a few times. The rearrangement links TRBV9 to TRBJ1-6; D gene uncertain. The CDR3 is 14 residues long. CDR1 SGDLS and CDR2 YYNGEE come from the germline V gene. V was clipped by 0 bases and J by 6 bases, with 7 bases between them. The CDR3 spells CASSVAQINSPLHF. CDR3 DNA sequence: TGTGCCAGCAGCGTAGCACAGATTAATTCACCCCTCCACTTT.